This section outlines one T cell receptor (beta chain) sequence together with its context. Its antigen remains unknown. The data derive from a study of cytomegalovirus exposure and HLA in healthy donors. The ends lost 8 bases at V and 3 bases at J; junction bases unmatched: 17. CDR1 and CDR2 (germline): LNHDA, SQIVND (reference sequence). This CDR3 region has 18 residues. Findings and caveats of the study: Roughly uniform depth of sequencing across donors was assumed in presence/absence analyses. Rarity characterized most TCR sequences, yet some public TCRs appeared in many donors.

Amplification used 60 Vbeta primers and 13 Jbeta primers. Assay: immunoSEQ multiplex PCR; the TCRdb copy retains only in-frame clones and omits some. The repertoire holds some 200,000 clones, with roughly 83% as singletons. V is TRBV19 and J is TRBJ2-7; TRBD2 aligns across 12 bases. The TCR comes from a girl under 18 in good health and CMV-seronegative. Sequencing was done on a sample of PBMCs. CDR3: CASSETRLAGVSHYEQYF. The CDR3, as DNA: TGTGCCAGTTCCGAGACGAGACTAGCGGGAGTATCCCACTACGAGCAGTACTTC.